These 29 T cell receptor beta chains originate from one sample sequenced in a study of T cell responses to AZD1222 COVID-19 vaccine. Using immunoSEQ multiplex PCR, the repertoire was profiled, and TCRdb retains in-frame clones only, with some absent. The sample has 140,000 or so clones, about nine tenths seen once. The sample was peripheral blood, taken 28 days after the second AZD1222 dose. The receptor set was obtained from an adult who received the AZD1222 COVID-19 vaccine.

The chain couples TRBV6-1 to TRBJ1-1; D gene unclear. Trimming cost V 2 bases and J 11 bases, with 12 bases left between them. The CDR3 totals 12 residues. Germline loops: CDR1 MNHNS, CDR2 SASEGT. As DNA, the CDR3 is TGTGCCAGCAGTGAACTAAGAAGGAGGGCTTTCTTT. This encodes CASSELRRRAFF.

The rearrangement links TRBV7-8 to TRBJ2-1; D remains unclear. This CDR3 contains 17 residues. Trimming took 5 bases from V and 6 from J, leaving 23 bases between them. Per the germline V gene, CDR1 is SGHVS and CDR2 is FQNEAQ. Here the CDR3 reads CASSPLGRYLPSNEQFF. CDR3 nucleotide sequence: TGTGCCAGCAGCCCTCTAGGACGGTACCTACCCTCCAATGAGCAGTTCTTC.

This chain connects TRBV5-5 to TRBJ1-2, with 9 nucleotides matching TRBD1. This CDR3 spans 17 amino acids. Germline V gene data show CDR1 as SGHKS and CDR2 as YYEKEE (reference sequence). J was trimmed by 2 bases and V by 0 bases; bases with no gene match: 8. This CDR3 reads CASSLGYRGQGNYGYTF. CDR3 coding DNA: TGTGCCAGCAGCTTGGGGTACAGGGGGCAGGGAAACTATGGCTACACCTTC.

This clone was detected once. This sequence joins TRBV12-3 or TRBV12-4 and TRBJ1-5; no clear D. This CDR3 has 13 amino acids. Deletions cut 3 bases from V and 5 bases from J, with 8 bases between. The CDR3 region has the DNA TGTGCCAGCAGTTTTGGAAGAGATCAGCCCCAGCATTTT. Translation gives CASSFGRDQPQHF.

In its sample, this clone was seen a few times. The same CDR3 can be traced to other DNA sequences in this sample. CDR3 sequence: CSASGQETQYF. CDR3 coding DNA: TGCAGTGCTAGCGGCCAAGAGACCCAGTACTTC. The chain is built from TRBV20-1 and TRBJ2-5; D gene unclear. CDR3 length: 11 amino acids. Between the trimmed V and J ends, which lost 3 bases and 1 base, there was a span of 3 bases. CDR1 and CDR2 from the germline V gene are DFQATT and SNEGSKA (reference sequence).

This chain connects TRBV6-2 or TRBV6-3 to TRBJ1-2, with no clear D. Between the trimmed V and J ends, which lost 5 bases and 4 bases, there was a span of 17 bases. The CDR3 has 15 amino acids. Germline-derived CDR1 and CDR2 are MNHEY and SVGEGT. CDR3 bases: TGTGCCAGCAGTACTCCCGGCGGGCGCGGCTATGGCTACACCTTC. It yields the protein CASSTPGGRGYGYTF.

The gene calls are TRBV14 and TRBJ2-7, with 10 positions matching TRBD2. V dropped 5 bases and J dropped 5; count of bases not matched to a gene: 9. The CDR3 has 15 amino acids. Per germline, CDR1 SGHDN and CDR2 FVKESK. The CDR3 bases are TGTGCCAGCAGCACCCGAGCGGGAGGGTCCCACGAGCAGTACTTC. This codes for CASSTRAGGSHEQYF. The whole variable domain, remainder taken from reference TRBV14 and TRBJ2-7, is EAGVTQFPSHSVIEKGQTVTLRCDPISGHDNLYWYRRVMGKEIKFLLHFVKESKQDESGMPNNRFLAERTGGTYSTLKVQPAELEDSGVYFCASSTRAGGSHEQYFGPGTRLTVT.

The chain links TRBV5-6 to TRBJ2-5; D gene uncertain. CDR1 is SGHDT and CDR2 is YYEEEE in the germline V gene. The germline V and J ends were trimmed by 4 bases and 4 bases, with 11 bases remaining between them. The CDR3 extends over 13 amino acids. The CDR3 loop reads CASSPTVRETQYF. CDR3 sequence (DNA): TGTGCCAGCAGCCCTACGGTACGAGAGACCCAGTACTTC. Using reference TRBV5-6 and TRBJ2-5 for the parts outside the CDR3, the full variable domain is DAGVTQSPTHLIKTRGQQVTLRCSPKSGHDTVSWYQQALGQGPQFIFQYYEEEERQRGNFPDRFSGHQFPNYSSELNVNALLLGDSALYLCASSPTVRETQYFGPGTRLLVL.

This clone was counted a single time. V and J are TRBV19 and TRBJ1-5, with D possibly TRBD1 on 6 matching bases. CDR1 is LNHDA, CDR2 SQIVND, per germline (reference sequence). The CDR3 covers 15 residues. Deletions cut 7 bases from V and 5 bases from J, with 18 bases between. The CDR3 reads CASKGGVVNYQPQHF. DNA of the CDR3: TGTGCCAGTAAAGGGGGAGTCGTCAATTATCAGCCCCAGCATTTT.

The chain carries TRBV12-5 and TRBJ2-1; weak D call: TRBD2 (6 bases). Germline CDR1 and CDR2: LGHNT and FRNRAP. The CDR3 sequence is 12 residues long. V was trimmed by 6 bases and J by 9 bases, leaving 12 bases between them. CDR3 DNA: TGTGCTAGTGGGTTAGAGGAGGGTGAGCAGTTCTTC. Amino acid sequence: CASGLEEGEQFF.

This clone was detected only once. The chain uses TRBV30 and TRBJ1-4; D remains unclear. Trimming shortened V by 0 bases and J by 4 bases, and 18 bases separated the two germline ends. Germline loops: CDR1 GTSNPN, CDR2 SVGIG (reference sequence). The CDR3 is made up of 17 amino acids. CDR3 sequence: CAWSVGSGWSFNEKLFF. For the CDR3, the DNA is TGTGCCTGGAGTGTTGGCAGCGGATGGTCTTTTAATGAAAAACTGTTTTTT.

V gene TRBV11-3 combines with J gene TRBJ1-1; no reliable D call. Trimming shortened V by 5 bases and J by 3 bases, and 13 bases separated the two germline ends. The CDR3 sequence is 14 residues long. Germline assignment: CDR1 SGHNT and CDR2 YENEEA. The CDR3 region is CASSQTTGYTEAFF. CDR3 coding DNA: TGTGCCAGCAGCCAAACCACGGGTTACACTGAAGCTTTCTTT.

The chain couples TRBV9 to TRBJ1-1, with TRBD1 matching over 7 bases. Germline V gene data show CDR1 as SGDLS and CDR2 as YYNGEE. This CDR3 is 14 amino acids long. V was clipped by 4 bases and J by 5 bases; unmatched bases: 8. The CDR3 DNA is TGTGCCAGCAGCAGGGGGCTTGCGGGGACTGAAGCTTTCTTT. Translated: CASSRGLAGTEAFF.

This chain connects TRBV5-1 to TRBJ1-6; D remains ambiguous. CDR1 is SGHRS and CDR2 is YFSETQ in the germline V gene. The CDR3 sequence is 15 residues long. The ends were cut back, 0 bases at V and 3 bases at J, with 7 bases in the middle. The CDR3 DNA sequence: TGCGCCAGCAGCTTGGAGCAGCTCTATAATTCACCCCTCCACTTT. Residues: CASSLEQLYNSPLHF.

This rearrangement joins TRBV3-1 (or the pseudogene TRBV3-2) to TRBJ1-3, with D perhaps TRBD1 (6 bases). V lost 0 bases and J lost 0, with 9 bases in between. The germline CDR1 and CDR2 sequences are LGHDT and YNNKEL (reference sequence). The CDR3 loop spans 16 amino acids. CDR3 sequence (DNA): TGTGCCAGCAGCCAAGATGGACAGAGCTCTGGAAACACCATATATTTT. Translation: CASSQDGQSSGNTIYF.

The chain is built from TRBV27 and TRBJ1-1; perhaps TRBD1 as D (6 bases). The CDR3 covers 16 residues. V was clipped by 5 bases and J by 5 bases, with 21 bases between them. The germline gives CDR1 MNHEY, CDR2 SMNVEV (reference sequence). This CDR3 is CASSQVVGGLGTEAFF. The DNA of the CDR3 is TGTGCCAGCAGTCAAGTTGTAGGGGGGTTGGGGACTGAAGCTTTCTTT.

CDR3 region: CASGPQPQHF. CDR3 coding DNA: TGTGCCAGCGGACCCCAGCCCCAGCATTTT. The chain joins TRBV4-2 to TRBJ1-5, with D uncertain. The CDR3 has 10 amino acids. Germline assignment: CDR1 LGHNA and CDR2 YNFKEQ. V was trimmed by 8 bases and J by 7 bases, leaving 6 bases between them.

The genes are TRBV28 and TRBJ1-1; TRBD1 is a possible D gene (6 bases). From germline, CDR1 is MDHEN and CDR2 SYDVKM. Trimming removed 5 bases at V and 2 bases at J, with 12 bases between. The CDR3 contains 14 residues. This CDR3 is CASSPAGANTEAFF. The CDR3 DNA is TGTGCCAGCAGTCCCGCGGGGGCCAACACTGAAGCTTTCTTT.

CDR3 in DNA: TGTGCCAGCAAACCGGAACCACGCTGGGGCCCCTACGAGCAGTACTTC. Translation gives CASKPEPRWGPYEQYF. This sequence joins TRBV28 and TRBJ2-7; D possibly corresponds to TRBD1 (5 bases). The V gene lost 7 bases and the J gene lost 2 bases, with 21 bases spanning the gap. In germline, CDR1 is MDHEN, CDR2 SYDVKM. This CDR3 is built from 16 residues. Supplemented by reference TRBV28 and TRBJ2-7, the full variable domain reads DVKVTQSSRYLVKRTGEKVFLECVQDMDHENMFWYRQDPGLGLRLIYFSYDVKMKEKGDIPEGYSVSREKKERFSLILESASTNQTSMYLCASKPEPRWGPYEQYFGPGTRLTVT.

The rearrangement links TRBV25-1 to TRBJ2-5, with 7 bases that match TRBD1. The V and J ends lost 1 base and 3 bases, in that order; junction bases with no gene match: 14. The CDR3 is made up of 18 amino acids. The germline gives CDR1 MGHDK, CDR2 SYGVNS. CDR3 in amino acids: CASSELPIAWDREETQYF. The CDR3 DNA is TGTGCCAGCAGTGAATTGCCGATCGCTTGGGACAGAGAAGAGACCCAGTACTTC.

The rearrangement joins TRBV7-8 to TRBJ1-1; 10 bases are a match to TRBD1. Germline-derived CDR1 and CDR2 are SGHVS and FQNEAQ. The CDR3 is 17 amino acids. The V segment lost 6 bases and the J segment 0 bases; nucleotides outside the gene matches: 10. In nucleotides, the CDR3 is TGTGCCAGCAGACCCGGGACAGGGGTGGGATTGAACACTGAAGCTTTCTTT. Amino acid sequence: CASRPGTGVGLNTEAFF. The full variable domain, its missing parts supplied by reference TRBV7-8 and TRBJ1-1, is GAGVSQSPRYKVAKRGQDVALRCDPISGHVSLFWYQQALGQGPEFLTYFQNEAQLDKSGLPSDRFFAERPEGSVSTLKIQRTQQEDSAVYLCASRPGTGVGLNTEAFFGQGTRLTVV.

V gene TRBV7-3 combines with J gene TRBJ2-1; 9 nucleotides line up with TRBD2. Unmatched junction bases numbered 4, after V lost 5 bases and J lost 5 bases. From germline, CDR1 is SGHTA and CDR2 FQGTGA. This CDR3 is built from 14 residues. CDR3 in DNA: TGTGCCAGCAGCACCTTAGCGGGAGACAATGAGCAGTTCTTC. This codes for CASSTLAGDNEQFF.

The rearrangement uses TRBV18 and TRBJ2-1; D possibly matches TRBD1 or TRBD2 (5 bases each). CDR1 KGHSH and CDR2 LQKENI come from the germline V gene. V was pared by 0 bases and J by 4 bases, with 16 bases between. The CDR3 totals 17 residues. This CDR3 is CASSPPVARGSYNEQFF. In DNA form, the CDR3 reads TGTGCCAGCTCACCACCAGTGGCCCGGGGCTCGTACAATGAGCAGTTCTTC.

The chain employs TRBV9 and TRBJ2-2; TRBD1 aligns across 8 bases. The CDR3 has 16 residues. Trimming at V came to 0 bases and at J to 5 bases, leaving 6 bases not matched to a gene. CDR1 and CDR2 (germline): SGDLS, YYNGEE. The CDR3 protein is CASSVDDRGVTGELFF. DNA of the CDR3: TGTGCCAGCAGCGTAGATGACAGGGGAGTGACCGGGGAGCTGTTTTTT. Supplemented by reference TRBV9 and TRBJ2-2, the full variable domain reads DSGVTQTPKHLITATGQRVTLRCSPRSGDLSVYWYQQSLDQGLQFLIQYYNGEERAKGNILERFSAQQFPDLHSELNLSSLELGDSALYFCASSVDDRGVTGELFFGEGSRLTVL.

The chain recombines TRBV19 with TRBJ2-7, with D possibly matching TRBD1 (6 bases). CDR3 length: 14 amino acids. Germline loops: CDR1 LNHDA, CDR2 SQIVND (reference sequence). Trimming cost V 3 bases and J 3 bases, with 12 bases left between them. This CDR3 reads CASSIFRGSYEQYF. In nucleotides, the CDR3 is TGTGCCAGTAGTATTTTCAGGGGAAGCTACGAGCAGTACTTC.

The V and J genes are TRBV28 and TRBJ2-3; 11 bases are shared with TRBD2. CDR1 and CDR2 (germline): MDHEN, SYDVKM. This CDR3 has 16 amino acids. The J segment lost 2 bases and the V segment lost 5 bases, leaving 6 bases of the junction unmatched. CDR3 in DNA: TGTGCCAGCAGTCCCCCGACTAGCGGGGCCACAGATACGCAGTATTTT. As protein: CASSPPTSGATDTQYF.

This clone was recorded a few times. The chain recombines TRBV11-2 with TRBJ1-2; D uncertain. The CDR3 covers 15 residues. The germline gives CDR1 SGHAT, CDR2 FQNNGV. V was shortened by 0 bases and J by 6 bases, with 14 bases between the two germline ends. The CDR3 DNA reads as TGTGCCAGCAGCTTAGATCTCCCCCCGCCGGATGGCTACACCTTC. It yields the protein CASSLDLPPPDGYTF.

The CDR3 region is CASSRIGQSNQPQHF. The CDR3 DNA reads TGTGCCAGCAGTAGAATTGGACAGAGCAATCAGCCCCAGCATTTT. The genes are TRBV6-2 or TRBV6-3 and TRBJ1-5; D perhaps matches TRBD1 (6 bases). Germline lookup yields CDR1 MNHEY and CDR2 SVGEGT. This CDR3 region has 15 residues. V was shortened by 5 bases and J by 1 base, with 12 bases between the two germline ends.

The V gene is TRBV7-2, the J gene TRBJ1-5; D remains ambiguous. CDR3 length equals 15 residues. Trimming left V 0 bases short and J 2 bases short, with 8 bases between. CDR1 and CDR2 (germline): SGHTA, FQGNSA. In nucleotides, the CDR3 is TGTGCCAGCAGCTTAGCGTCTTTCGGCAATCAGCCCCAGCATTTT. This gives the protein CASSLASFGNQPQHF.